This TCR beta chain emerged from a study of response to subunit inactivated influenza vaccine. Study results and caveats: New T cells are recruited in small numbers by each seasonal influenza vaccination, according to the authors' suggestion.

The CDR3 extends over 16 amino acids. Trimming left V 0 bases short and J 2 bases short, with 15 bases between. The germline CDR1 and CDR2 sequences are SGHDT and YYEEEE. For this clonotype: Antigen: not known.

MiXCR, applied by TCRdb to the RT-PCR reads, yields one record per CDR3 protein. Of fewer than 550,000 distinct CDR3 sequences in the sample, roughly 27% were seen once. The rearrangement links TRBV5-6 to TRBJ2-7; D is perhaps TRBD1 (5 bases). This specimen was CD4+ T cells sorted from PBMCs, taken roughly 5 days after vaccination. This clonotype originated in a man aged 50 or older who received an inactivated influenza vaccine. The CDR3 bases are TGTGCCAGCAGCTTGGTCGGCAGGGTGCCCACCTACGAGCAGTACTTC. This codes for CASSLVGRVPTYEQYF.